The clone carrying this T cell receptor (beta chain) was observed a handful of times. This sample is part of a study of control samples from healthy donors and cancer patients. In germline, CDR1 is SGHNT, CDR2 YENEEA. There are 11 residues in the CDR3. V lost 4 bases, J lost 12 bases, and 3 bases stayed unmatched. TCRdb keeps only in-frame clones here, not all; method: immunoSEQ multiplex PCR. The sample records roughly 18,000 clones, 70% to 90% being singletons. The sample taken for sequencing was PBMCs. The chain recombines TRBV11-3 with TRBJ2-1; TRBD1 aligns across 7 bases. This TCR came from a woman aged 70-85 years with colorectal cancer. The CDR3 sequence: CASSSRDRQFF. The DNA of the CDR3 is TGTGCCAGCAGCTCCCGGGACAGGCAGTTCTTC.